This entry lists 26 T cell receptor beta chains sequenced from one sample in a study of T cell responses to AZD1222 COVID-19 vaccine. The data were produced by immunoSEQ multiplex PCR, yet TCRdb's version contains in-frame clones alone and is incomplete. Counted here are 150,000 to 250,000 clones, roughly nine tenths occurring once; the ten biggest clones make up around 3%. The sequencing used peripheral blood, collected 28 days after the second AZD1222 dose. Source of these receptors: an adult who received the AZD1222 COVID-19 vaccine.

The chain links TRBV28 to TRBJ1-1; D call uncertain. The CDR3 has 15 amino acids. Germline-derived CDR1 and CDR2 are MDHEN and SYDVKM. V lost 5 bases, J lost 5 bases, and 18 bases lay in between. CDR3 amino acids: CASSLSPRGGTEAFF. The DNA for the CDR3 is TGTGCCAGCAGTCTATCCCCGCGGGGAGGAACTGAAGCTTTCTTT.

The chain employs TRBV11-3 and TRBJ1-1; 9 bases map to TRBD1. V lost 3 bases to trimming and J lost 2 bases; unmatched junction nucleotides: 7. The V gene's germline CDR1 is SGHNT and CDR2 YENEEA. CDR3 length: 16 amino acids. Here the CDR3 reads CASSFSMGQGNTEAFF. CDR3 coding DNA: TGTGCCAGCAGCTTTTCGATGGGACAGGGAAACACTGAAGCTTTCTTT.

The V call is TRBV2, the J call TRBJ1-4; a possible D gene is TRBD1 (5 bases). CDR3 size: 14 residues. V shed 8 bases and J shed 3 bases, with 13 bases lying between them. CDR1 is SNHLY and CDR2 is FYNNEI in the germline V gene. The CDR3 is CASRNRQSNEKLFF. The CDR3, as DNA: TGTGCCAGCCGTAACAGGCAGTCTAATGAAAAACTGTTTTTT.

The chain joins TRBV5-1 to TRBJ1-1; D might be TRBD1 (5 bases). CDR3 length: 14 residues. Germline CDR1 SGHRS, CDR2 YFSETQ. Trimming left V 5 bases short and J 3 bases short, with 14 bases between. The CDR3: CASSPWDLDTEAFF. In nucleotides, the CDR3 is TGCGCCAGCAGTCCGTGGGACTTGGACACTGAAGCTTTCTTT.

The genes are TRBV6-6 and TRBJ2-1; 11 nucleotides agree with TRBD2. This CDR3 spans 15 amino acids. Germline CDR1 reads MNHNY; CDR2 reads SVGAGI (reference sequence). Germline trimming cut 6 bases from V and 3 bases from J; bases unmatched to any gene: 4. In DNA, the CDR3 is TGTGCCAGCAGCAGCCTAGCGGGAGGCTACAATGAGCAGTTCTTC. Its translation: CASSSLAGGYNEQFF.

The CDR3 DNA follows: TGTGCCAGCAGCCAGGGACAGAAGAACACCGGGGAGCTGTTTTTT. Its translation: CASSQGQKNTGELFF. The chain combines TRBV14 with TRBJ2-2, with TRBD1 matching over 7 bases. Germline V CDR1 and CDR2: SGHDN, FVKESK. V was pared by 3 bases and J by 1 base, with 2 bases of the junction left unmatched. This CDR3 comprises 15 residues.

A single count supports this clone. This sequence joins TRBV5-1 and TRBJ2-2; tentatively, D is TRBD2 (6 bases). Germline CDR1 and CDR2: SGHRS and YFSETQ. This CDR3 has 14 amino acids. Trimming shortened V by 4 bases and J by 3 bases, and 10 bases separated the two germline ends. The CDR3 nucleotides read TGCGCCAGCAGCCCGGGACTTCACACCGGGGAGCTGTTTTTT. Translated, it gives CASSPGLHTGELFF.

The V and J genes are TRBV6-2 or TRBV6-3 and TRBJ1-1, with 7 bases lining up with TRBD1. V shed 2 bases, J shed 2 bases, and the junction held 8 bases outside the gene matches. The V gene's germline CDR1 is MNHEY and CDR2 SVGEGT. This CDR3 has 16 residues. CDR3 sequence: CASSYGWGTANTEAFF. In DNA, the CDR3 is TGTGCCAGCAGTTACGGATGGGGGACAGCAAACACTGAAGCTTTCTTT.

CDR3 protein: CASSLSGGNEQFF. CDR3 DNA: TGTGCCAGCAGTTTATCCGGGGGCAATGAGCAGTTCTTC. The V call is TRBV12-3 or TRBV12-4, the J call TRBJ2-1; D perhaps matches TRBD2 (6 bases). Trimming removed 2 bases at V and 6 bases at J, with 8 bases between. The CDR3 spans 13 residues.

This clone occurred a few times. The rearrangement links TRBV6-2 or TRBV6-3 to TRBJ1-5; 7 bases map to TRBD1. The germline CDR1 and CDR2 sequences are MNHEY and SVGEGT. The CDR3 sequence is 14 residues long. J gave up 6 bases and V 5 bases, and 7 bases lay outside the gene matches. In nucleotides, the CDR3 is TGTGCCAGCAGTCACGGGACAGCGAGTCAGCCCCAGCATTTT. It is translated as CASSHGTASQPQHF.

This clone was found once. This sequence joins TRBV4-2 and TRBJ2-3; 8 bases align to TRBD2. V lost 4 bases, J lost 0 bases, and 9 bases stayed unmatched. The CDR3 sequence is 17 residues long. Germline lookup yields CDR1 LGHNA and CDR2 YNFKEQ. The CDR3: CASSPFGAGASTDTQYF. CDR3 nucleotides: TGTGCCAGCAGCCCCTTTGGAGCGGGAGCTAGCACAGATACGCAGTATTTT.

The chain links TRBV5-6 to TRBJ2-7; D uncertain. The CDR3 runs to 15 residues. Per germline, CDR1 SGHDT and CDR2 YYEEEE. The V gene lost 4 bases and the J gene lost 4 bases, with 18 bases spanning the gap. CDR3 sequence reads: CASSTPFGGFYEQYF. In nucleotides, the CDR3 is TGTGCCAGCAGCACCCCATTTGGTGGGTTTTACGAGCAGTACTTC. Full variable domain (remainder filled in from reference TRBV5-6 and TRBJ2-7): DAGVTQSPTHLIKTRGQQVTLRCSPKSGHDTVSWYQQALGQGPQFIFQYYEEEERQRGNFPDRFSGHQFPNYSSELNVNALLLGDSALYLCASSTPFGGFYEQYFGPGTRLTVT.

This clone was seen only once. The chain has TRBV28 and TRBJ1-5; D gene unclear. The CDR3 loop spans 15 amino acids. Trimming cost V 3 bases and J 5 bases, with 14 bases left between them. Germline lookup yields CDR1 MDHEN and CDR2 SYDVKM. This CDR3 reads CASSFGAQTYQPQHF. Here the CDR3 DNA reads TGTGCCAGCAGTTTTGGTGCGCAAACCTATCAGCCCCAGCATTTT.

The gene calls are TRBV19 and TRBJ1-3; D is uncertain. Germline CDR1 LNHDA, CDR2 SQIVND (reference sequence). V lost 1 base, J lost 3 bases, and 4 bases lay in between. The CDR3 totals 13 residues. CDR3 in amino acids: CASSIGNGNTIYF. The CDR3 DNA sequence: TGTGCCAGTAGTATAGGGAATGGAAACACCATATATTTT.

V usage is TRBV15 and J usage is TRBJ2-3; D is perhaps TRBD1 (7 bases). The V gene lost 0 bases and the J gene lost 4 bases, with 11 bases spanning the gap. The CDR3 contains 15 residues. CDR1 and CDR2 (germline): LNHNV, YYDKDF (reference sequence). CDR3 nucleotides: TGTGCCACCAGCAGAGATGTCAGGGGGGCAGATACGCAGTATTTT. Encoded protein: CATSRDVRGADTQYF.

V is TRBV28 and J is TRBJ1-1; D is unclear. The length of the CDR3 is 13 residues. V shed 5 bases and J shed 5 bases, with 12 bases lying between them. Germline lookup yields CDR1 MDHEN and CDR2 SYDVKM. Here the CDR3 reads CASSGPFLTEAFF. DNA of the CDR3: TGTGCCAGCAGTGGGCCATTTTTGACTGAAGCTTTCTTT.

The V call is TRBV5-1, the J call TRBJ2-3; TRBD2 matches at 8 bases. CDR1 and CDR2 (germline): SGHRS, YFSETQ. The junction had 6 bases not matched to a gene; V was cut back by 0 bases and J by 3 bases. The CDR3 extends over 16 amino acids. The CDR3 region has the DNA TGCGCCAGCAGCTTGGCCGCCCGGGAGGGAACAGATACGCAGTATTTT. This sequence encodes CASSLAAREGTDTQYF.

CDR3 protein: CASSLRGGSSYNEQFF. The CDR3 DNA reads as TGTGCCAGCAGCTTGAGGGGCGGGAGCTCCTACAATGAGCAGTTCTTC. The chain uses TRBV11-2 and TRBJ2-1; 7 nucleotides agree with TRBD2. This CDR3 comprises 16 residues. V was clipped by 3 bases and J by 0 bases; unmatched bases: 5. Germline CDR1 and CDR2: SGHAT and FQNNGV.

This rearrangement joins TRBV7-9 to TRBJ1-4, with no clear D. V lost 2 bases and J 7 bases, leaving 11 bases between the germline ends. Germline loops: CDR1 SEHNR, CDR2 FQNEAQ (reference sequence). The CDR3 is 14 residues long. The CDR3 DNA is TGTGCCAGCAGCTTACGCACTGGCGTTGAAAAACTGTTTTTT. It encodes CASSLRTGVEKLFF.

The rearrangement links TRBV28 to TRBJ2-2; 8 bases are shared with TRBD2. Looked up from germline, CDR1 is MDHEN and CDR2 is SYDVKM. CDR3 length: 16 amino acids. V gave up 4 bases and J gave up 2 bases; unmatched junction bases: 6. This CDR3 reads CASSSPAGENTGELFF. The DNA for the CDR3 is TGTGCCAGCAGTTCCCCAGCGGGAGAAAACACCGGGGAGCTGTTTTTT.

The CDR3 DNA reads TGCGCCAGCAGAAGGGACTTCCAAGAGACCCAGTACTTC. This gives the protein CASRRDFQETQYF. The chain is built from TRBV10-2 and TRBJ2-5; D perhaps matches TRBD2 (6 bases). V shed 6 bases and J shed 1 base, with 9 bases lying between them. This CDR3 comprises 13 residues. CDR1 and CDR2 (germline): WSHSY, SAAADI.

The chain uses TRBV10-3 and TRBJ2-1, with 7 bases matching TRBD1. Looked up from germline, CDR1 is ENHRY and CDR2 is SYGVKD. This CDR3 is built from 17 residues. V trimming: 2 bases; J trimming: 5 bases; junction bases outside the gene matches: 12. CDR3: CAISEPERQGSHNEQFF. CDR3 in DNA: TGTGCCATCAGTGAGCCCGAAAGACAGGGTTCTCACAATGAGCAGTTCTTC.

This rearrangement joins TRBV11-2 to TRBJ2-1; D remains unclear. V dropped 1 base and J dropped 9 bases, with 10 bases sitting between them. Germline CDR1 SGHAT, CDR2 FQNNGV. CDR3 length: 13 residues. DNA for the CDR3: TGTGCCAGCAGCTTAGCCAGGTTCGGTGAGCAGTTCTTC. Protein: CASSLARFGEQFF.

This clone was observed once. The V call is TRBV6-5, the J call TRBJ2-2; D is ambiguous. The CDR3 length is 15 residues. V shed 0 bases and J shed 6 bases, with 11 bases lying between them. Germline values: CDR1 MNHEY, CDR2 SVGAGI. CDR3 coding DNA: TGTGCCAGCAGTTACTCTGCCCAGCTTGCCGGGGAGCTGTTTTTT. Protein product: CASSYSAQLAGELFF.

The CDR3: CASANGGSEAFF. The CDR3 nucleotides read TGTGCCAGCGCCAACGGGGGCAGTGAAGCTTTCTTT. V usage is TRBV7-9 and J usage is TRBJ1-1; tentative D call: TRBD1 (6 bases). Between the trimmed V and J ends, which lost 8 bases and 7 bases, there was a span of 14 bases. The CDR3 extends over 12 amino acids. The germline gives CDR1 SEHNR, CDR2 FQNEAQ (reference sequence).

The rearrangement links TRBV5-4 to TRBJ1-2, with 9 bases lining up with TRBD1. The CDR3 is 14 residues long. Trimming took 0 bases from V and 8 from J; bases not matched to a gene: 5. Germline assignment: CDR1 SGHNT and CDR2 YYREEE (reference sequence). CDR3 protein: CASSLDRGQGGYTF. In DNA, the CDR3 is TGTGCCAGCAGCTTGGACAGGGGGCAAGGAGGCTACACCTTC.